This entry lists 18 T cell receptor beta chains sequenced from one sample in a study of graft-versus-host responses after intestinal transplantation. TCRdb's copy holds only in-frame clones and misses some; the assay was immunoSEQ multiplex PCR. The sample yields several thousand clones, around a fifth seen once. The source material was alloreactive CD4+ T cells from a mixed lymphocyte reaction culture, sampled before transplantation. Subset specified: CFSE-low proliferating T cells sorted from approximately six-day pre-transplant mixed lymphocyte reaction (GvH or HvG direction). The receptor source for this set is a human patient who was an organ donor for intestinal transplantation.

Regarding this clone: Other DNA variants within this sample encode the same CDR3. V usage is TRBV29-1 and J usage is TRBJ1-5; the match to TRBD1 covers 8 bases. Trimming removed 4 bases from V and 6 bases from J; junction bases left unmatched: 5. The germline gives CDR1 SQVTM, CDR2 ANQGSEA. The CDR3 is made up of 13 amino acids. The CDR3 loop reads CSVGQGAGQPQHF. CDR3 nucleotides: TGCAGCGTTGGGCAGGGGGCAGGTCAGCCCCAGCATTTT. The whole variable domain, remainder taken from reference TRBV29-1 and TRBJ1-5, is SAVISQKPSRDICQRGTSLTIQCQVDSQVTMMFWYRQQPGQSLTLIATANQGSEATYESGFVIDKFPISRPNLTFSTLTVSNMSPEDSSIYLCSVGQGAGQPQHFGDGTRLSIL.

A note on this clone: This could be a read error, since a much larger clone is one nucleotide away. This CDR3 is also generated by other DNA sequences in the sample. The V gene is TRBV4-1, the J gene TRBJ1-2; D remains unclear. Trimming left V 4 bases short and J 2 bases short, with 8 bases between. CDR1 and CDR2 (germline): MGHRA, YSYEKL. This CDR3 has 13 residues. The CDR3 region has the DNA TGCGCCAGCAGCCCATCCTCCAACTATGGCTACACCTTC. This encodes CASSPSSNYGYTF.

J is TRBJ1-5 and V is TRBV4-2, with D unclear. Germline CDR1 is LGHNA and CDR2 is YNFKEQ. V was pared by 0 bases and J by 6 bases, with 9 bases between. This CDR3 spans 14 amino acids. CDR3 protein: CASSQDWWVQPQHF. The CDR3 bases are TGTGCCAGCAGCCAAGATTGGTGGGTTCAGCCCCAGCATTTT.

V gene TRBV7-2 combines with J gene TRBJ2-5; either TRBD1 or TRBD2 may supply D (5 bases each). Germline-derived CDR1 and CDR2 are SGHTA and FQGNSA. The V end was cut by 0 bases, the J end by 1 base, with 6 bases between. This CDR3 contains 14 residues. The CDR3 loop is CASSLAGTQETQYF. The CDR3 DNA reads as TGTGCCAGCAGCTTAGCCGGGACCCAAGAGACCCAGTACTTC.

This clone is termed medium-sized (0.01 to 0.1%). V and J are TRBV27 and TRBJ1-5; TRBD1 aligns across 8 bases. The V gene's germline CDR1 is MNHEY and CDR2 SMNVEV (reference sequence). CDR3 length: 20 residues. Trimming removed 5 bases from V and 2 bases from J; junction bases left unmatched: 20. In DNA form, the CDR3 reads TGTGCCAGCAGTCCAAGGTCCAGGGGTGCAGGGGGCCTCGGCAATCAGCCCCAGCATTTT. Its translation: CASSPRSRGAGGLGNQPQHF.

This clone was seen more than once but under ten times. This chain uses TRBV5-6 with TRBJ2-3; 7 bases fit TRBD2. This CDR3 has 17 residues. In germline, CDR1 is SGHDT, CDR2 YYEEEE. V lost 4 bases, J lost 0 bases, and 11 bases stayed unmatched. This CDR3 reads CASSLPRLAPSTDTQYF. As DNA, the CDR3 is TGTGCCAGCAGCCTCCCGAGACTAGCCCCTAGCACAGATACGCAGTATTTT.

The chain uses TRBV29-1 and TRBJ2-5, with 7 positions matching TRBD2. Losses at the gene ends were 7 bases for V and 4 bases for J; bases not matched to a gene: 6. This CDR3 is 12 amino acids long. Germline V gives CDR1 SQVTM, CDR2 ANQGSEA. The CDR3 DNA follows: TGCAGCGCATCGGGGGGTCCAGAGACCCAGTACTTC. It codes for CSASGGPETQYF.

Judged by abundance, this clone is medium-sized. In nucleotides, the CDR3 is TGTGCTACGTCGGGGGCTACTCAGCCCCAGCATTTT. Its translation is CATSGATQPQHF. The chain couples TRBV19 to TRBJ1-5; weak D call: TRBD1 (6 bases). Looked up from germline, CDR1 is LNHDA and CDR2 is SQIVND (reference sequence). The CDR3 consists of 12 residues.

This clone is deemed medium-sized (0.01 to 0.1%). The chain carries TRBV6-5 and TRBJ2-7, with D maybe TRBD1 (5 bases). CDR3 length: 15 amino acids. The germline gives CDR1 MNHEY, CDR2 SVGAGI. V lost 5 bases and J 1 base, leaving 15 bases between the germline ends. The CDR3 DNA reads as TGTGCCAGCAGTCACCGTGGGGCAGGGTCCTACGAGCAGTACTTC. Its translation: CASSHRGAGSYEQYF.

The chain links TRBV7-2 to TRBJ1-1; D is uncertain. V dropped 3 bases and J dropped 11 bases, with 7 bases sitting between them. This CDR3 spans 10 amino acids. From germline, CDR1 is SGHTA and CDR2 FQGNSA. CDR3 bases: TGTGCCAGCAGCTTGCTTTTGGCTTTCTTT. It codes for CASSLLLAFF.

The genes are TRBV5-1 and TRBJ1-1; a possible D gene is TRBD1 (5 bases). V lost 4 bases, J lost 4 bases, and 17 bases lay in between. CDR1 SGHRS and CDR2 YFSETQ come from the germline V gene. The CDR3 is 15 residues long. This chain's CDR3 is CASSAQGFGVTEAFF. The DNA for the CDR3 is TGCGCCAGCAGCGCCCAGGGATTCGGTGTCACTGAAGCTTTCTTT.

Concerning this clone: A much larger clone differs by one base, so this may be a read error. The chain joins TRBV18 to TRBJ2-7; D is uncertain. This CDR3 contains 14 residues. CDR1 is KGHSH, CDR2 LQKENI, per germline. V lost 2 bases and J lost 4, with 12 bases in between. DNA for the CDR3: TGTGCCAGCTCACCATCGGCCTCGGGTTACGAGCAGTACTTC. It codes for CASSPSASGYEQYF.

A few counts support this clone. V gene TRBV10-3 combines with J gene TRBJ2-1, with 8 bases that match TRBD2. CDR1 is ENHRY and CDR2 is SYGVKD in the germline V gene. The junction had 13 bases not matched to a gene; V was cut back by 7 bases and J by 5 bases. This CDR3 region has 16 residues. This CDR3 is CAIKDGGALSDNEQFF. Here the CDR3 DNA reads TGTGCCATCAAGGACGGGGGGGCGTTATCTGACAATGAGCAGTTCTTC.

The rearrangement links TRBV9 to TRBJ2-1, with D maybe TRBD2 (7 bases). Germline V CDR1 and CDR2: SGDLS, YYNGEE. V lost 0 bases and J lost 6, with 13 bases in between. This CDR3 has 15 residues. DNA for the CDR3: TGTGCCAGCAGCGTAGTAGGGGGAGGGGTCAATGAGCAGTTCTTC. It encodes CASSVVGGGVNEQFF.

This clone has a handful of counts. This chain joins TRBV5-1 and TRBJ1-6; 7 bases match TRBD1. Germline trimming cut 3 bases from V and 0 bases from J; bases unmatched to any gene: 15. Germline V gene sequence: CDR1 SGHRS, CDR2 YFSETQ. The CDR3 length is 20 residues. CDR3 residues: CASSWFGTAPSSSYNSPLHF. The CDR3 DNA follows: TGCGCCAGCAGCTGGTTTGGGACAGCACCTTCAAGCTCCTATAATTCACCCCTCCACTTT.

In its sample, this clone is medium-sized. The J gene is TRBJ2-1, the V gene TRBV11-3; 9 bases are a match to TRBD2. The CDR3 sequence is 18 residues long. Unmatched junction bases numbered 13, after V lost 2 bases and J lost 5 bases. Germline CDR1 SGHNT, CDR2 YENEEA. This CDR3 is CASSLSWLAGEGDNEQFF. CDR3 in DNA: TGTGCCAGCAGCTTAAGCTGGTTAGCGGGGGAGGGGGACAATGAGCAGTTCTTC.

This clone turned up a few times. The V and J genes are TRBV7-3 and TRBJ2-7; possibly TRBD2 for D (6 bases). Germline values: CDR1 SGHTA, CDR2 FQGTGA. The CDR3 has 15 amino acids. Trimming removed 5 bases from V and 13 bases from J, with 27 bases in between. CDR3 sequence: CASSLAGGGLGGVYF. As DNA, the CDR3 is TGTGCCAGCAGCCTAGCCGGGGGAGGCCTCGGGGGTGTCTACTTC.

This clone is judged medium-sized. The rearrangement links TRBV4-3 to TRBJ1-6; D is unclear. V lost 1 base and J 1 base, leaving 5 bases between the germline ends. The V gene's germline CDR1 is LGHNA and CDR2 YSLEER. CDR3 size: 15 residues. CDR3 in DNA: TGCGCCAGCAGCCAAGTCTATTCCTATAATTCACCCCTCCACTTT. This encodes CASSQVYSYNSPLHF.